This is a list of T cell receptor beta chains from one sample in a study of cytomegalovirus exposure and HLA in healthy donors. Profiled with immunoSEQ multiplex PCR; TCRdb holds only in-frame clones, not every one. The sample yields about 260,000 clones, almost 85% seen once. The sequencing sample was made of PBMCs. The receptors were sampled from a woman between 40 and 50 years old in good health and CMV-seropositive. CDR3s leave out the opening cysteine and the closing phenylalanine or tryptophan. The size field is filled for only some rows; it gives once, few, many or a size class.

j_call clone_size v_call cdr3_aa
TRBJ2-2 few TRBV7-2 ASSLGISNTGELF
TRBJ2-7 . TRBV6-6 ASRSGTGLYEQY
TRBJ2-1 . TRBV9 ASSVAGGRGNEQF
TRBJ2-4 . TRBV7-9 ASSPPGTVLNIQY
TRBJ1-2 . TRBV7-9 ASSRTGGDGYT
TRBJ1-5 once TRBV6-5 ASSYSGGQQPQH
TRBJ1-4 . TRBV28 ASSTPREGVSEKLF
TRBJ2-7 . TRBV7-2 ASSWTSSYEQY
TRBJ1-1 . TRBV9 ASSARGGSTEAF
TRBJ1-2 . TRBV6-4 ASKNTFWDSRGYT
TRBJ2-5 . TRBV5-4 ASSLSPSGYQETQY
TRBJ2-3 . TRBV5-1 ASRPGLASITDTQY
TRBJ2-1 . TRBV7-2 ASSLSGRHYNEQF
TRBJ1-2 . TRBV28 ASTLRGADGYT
TRBJ1-5 once TRBV7-2 ASSLGTGGNQPQH